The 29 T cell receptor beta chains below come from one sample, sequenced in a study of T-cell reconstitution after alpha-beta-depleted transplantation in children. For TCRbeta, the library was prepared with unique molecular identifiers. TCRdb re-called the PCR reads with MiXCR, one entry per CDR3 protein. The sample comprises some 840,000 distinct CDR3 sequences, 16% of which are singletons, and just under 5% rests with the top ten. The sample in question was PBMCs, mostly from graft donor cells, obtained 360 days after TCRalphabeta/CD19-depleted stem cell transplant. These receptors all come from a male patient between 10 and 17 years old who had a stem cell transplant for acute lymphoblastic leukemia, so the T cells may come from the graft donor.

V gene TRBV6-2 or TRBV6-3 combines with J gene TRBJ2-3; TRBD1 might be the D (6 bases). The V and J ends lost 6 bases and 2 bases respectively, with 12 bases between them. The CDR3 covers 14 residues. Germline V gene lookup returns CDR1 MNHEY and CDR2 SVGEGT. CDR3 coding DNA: TGTGCCAGCAGGGAGCAGGGGTACACAGATACGCAGTATTTT. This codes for CASREQGYTDTQYF.

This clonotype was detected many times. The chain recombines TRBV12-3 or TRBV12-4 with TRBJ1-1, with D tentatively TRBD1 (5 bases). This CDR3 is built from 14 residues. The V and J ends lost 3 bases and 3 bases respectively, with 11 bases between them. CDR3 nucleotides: TGTGCCAGCAGTTTCCTTGGGGGTTACACTGAAGCTTTCTTT. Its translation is CASSFLGGYTEAFF.

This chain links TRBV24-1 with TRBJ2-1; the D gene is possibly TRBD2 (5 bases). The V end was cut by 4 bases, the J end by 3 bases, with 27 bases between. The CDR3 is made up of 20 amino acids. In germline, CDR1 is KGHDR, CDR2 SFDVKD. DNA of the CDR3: TGTGCCACCAGTGAGGGAAAGCGGAGAGGAACGCGTAAACTCTACAATGAGCAGTTCTTC. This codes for CATSEGKRRGTRKLYNEQFF.

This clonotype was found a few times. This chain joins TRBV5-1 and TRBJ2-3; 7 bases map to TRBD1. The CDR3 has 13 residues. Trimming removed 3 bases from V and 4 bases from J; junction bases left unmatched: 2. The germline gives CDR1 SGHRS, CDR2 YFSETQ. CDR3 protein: CASSYRGPDTQYF. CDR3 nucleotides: TGCGCCAGCAGCTACAGGGGTCCAGATACGCAGTATTTT.

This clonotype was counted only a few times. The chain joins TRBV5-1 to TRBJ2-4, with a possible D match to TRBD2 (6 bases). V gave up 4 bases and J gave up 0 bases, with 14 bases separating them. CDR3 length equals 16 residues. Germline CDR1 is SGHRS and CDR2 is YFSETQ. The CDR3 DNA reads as TGCGCCAGCAGCGCGTCTCCGGGACTAGCCAAAAACATTCAGTACTTC. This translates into CASSASPGLAKNIQYF.

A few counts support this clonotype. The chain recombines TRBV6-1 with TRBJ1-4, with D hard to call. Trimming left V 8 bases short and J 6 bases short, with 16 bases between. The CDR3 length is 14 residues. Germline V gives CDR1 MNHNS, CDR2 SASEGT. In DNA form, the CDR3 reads TGTGCCAGCTCCAGGACGAGGAAGGATGAAAAACTGTTTTTT. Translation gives CASSRTRKDEKLFF.

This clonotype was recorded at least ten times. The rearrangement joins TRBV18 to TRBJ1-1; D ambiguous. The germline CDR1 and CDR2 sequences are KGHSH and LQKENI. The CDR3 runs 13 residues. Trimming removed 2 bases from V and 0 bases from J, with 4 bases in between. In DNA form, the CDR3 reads TGTGCCAGCTCACCAGGGTTGAACACTGAAGCTTTCTTT. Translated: CASSPGLNTEAFF.

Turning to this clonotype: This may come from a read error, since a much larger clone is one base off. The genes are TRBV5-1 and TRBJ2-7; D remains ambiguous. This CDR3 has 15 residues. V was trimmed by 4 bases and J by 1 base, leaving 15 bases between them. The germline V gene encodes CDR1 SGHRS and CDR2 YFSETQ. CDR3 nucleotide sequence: TGCGCCAGCAGCGCGGCAACTGCACCGTCCTACGAGCAGTACTTC. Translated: CASSAATAPSYEQYF.

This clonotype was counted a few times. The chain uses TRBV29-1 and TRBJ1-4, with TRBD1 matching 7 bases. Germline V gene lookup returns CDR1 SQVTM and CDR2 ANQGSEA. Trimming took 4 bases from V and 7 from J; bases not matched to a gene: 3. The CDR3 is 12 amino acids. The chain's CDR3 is CSVGTGREKLFF. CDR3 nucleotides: TGCAGCGTTGGGACAGGACGTGAAAAACTGTTTTTT.

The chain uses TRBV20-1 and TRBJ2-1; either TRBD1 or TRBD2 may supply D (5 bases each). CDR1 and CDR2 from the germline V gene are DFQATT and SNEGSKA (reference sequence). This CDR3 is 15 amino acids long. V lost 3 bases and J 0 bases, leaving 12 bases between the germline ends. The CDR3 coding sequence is TGCAGTGCTAGGGGGGATTGGGGCTCCTACAATGAGCAGTTCTTC. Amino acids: CSARGDWGSYNEQFF.

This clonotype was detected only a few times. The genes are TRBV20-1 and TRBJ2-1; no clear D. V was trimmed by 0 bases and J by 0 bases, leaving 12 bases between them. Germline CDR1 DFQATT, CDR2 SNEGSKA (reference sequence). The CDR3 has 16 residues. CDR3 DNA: TGCAGTGCTAGAGACCCTTTTAGTGGCTCCTACAATGAGCAGTTCTTC. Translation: CSARDPFSGSYNEQFF.

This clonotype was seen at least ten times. The CDR3, as DNA: TGTGCCAGCAGTTTTAGAGGCGGCACCGGGGAGCTGTTTTTT. Protein product: CASSFRGGTGELFF. This rearrangement joins TRBV6-5 to TRBJ2-2; D call uncertain. The CDR3 covers 14 residues. V shed 4 bases and J shed 4 bases, with 10 bases lying between them. Germline V gene lookup returns CDR1 MNHEY and CDR2 SVGAGI.

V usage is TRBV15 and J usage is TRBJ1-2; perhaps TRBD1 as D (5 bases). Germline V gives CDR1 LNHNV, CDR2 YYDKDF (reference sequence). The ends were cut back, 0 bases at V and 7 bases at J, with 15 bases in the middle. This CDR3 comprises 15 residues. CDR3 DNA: TGTGCCACCAGCAGAGATACCCAGGGTGTCGTTGGCTACACCTTC. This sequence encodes CATSRDTQGVVGYTF.

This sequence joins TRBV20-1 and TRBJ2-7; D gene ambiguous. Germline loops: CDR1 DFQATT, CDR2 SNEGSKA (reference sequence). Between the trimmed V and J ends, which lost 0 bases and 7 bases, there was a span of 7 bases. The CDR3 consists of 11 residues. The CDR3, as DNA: TGCAGTGCTAGAGATTTAGTGGAGCAGTACTTC. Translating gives CSARDLVEQYF.

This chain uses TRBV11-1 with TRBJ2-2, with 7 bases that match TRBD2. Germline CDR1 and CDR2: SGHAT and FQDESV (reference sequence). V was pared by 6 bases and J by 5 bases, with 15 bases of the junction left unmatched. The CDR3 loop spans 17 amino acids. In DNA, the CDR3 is TGTGCCAGCAGAGCTGCTCTGAGGGAGGGAGGAACCGGGGAGCTGTTTTTT. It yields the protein CASRAALREGGTGELFF.

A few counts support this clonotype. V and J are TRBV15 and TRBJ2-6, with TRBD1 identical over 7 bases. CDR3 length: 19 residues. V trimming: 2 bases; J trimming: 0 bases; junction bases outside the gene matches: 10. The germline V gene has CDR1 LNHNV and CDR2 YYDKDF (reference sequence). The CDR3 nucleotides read TGTGCCACCAGCAGATACCCACAGGGGCCTAGCTCTGGGGCCAACGTCCTGACTTTC. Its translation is CATSRYPQGPSSGANVLTF. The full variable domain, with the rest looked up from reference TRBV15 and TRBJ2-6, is DAMVIQNPRYQVTQFGKPVTLSCSQTLNHNVMYWYQQKSSQAPKLLFHYYDKDFNNEADTPDNFQSRRPNTSFCFLDIRSPGLGDTAMYLCATSRYPQGPSSGANVLTFGAGSRLTVL.

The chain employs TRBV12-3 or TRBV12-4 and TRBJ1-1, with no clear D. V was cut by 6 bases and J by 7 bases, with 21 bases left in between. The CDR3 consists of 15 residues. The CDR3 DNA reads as TGTGCCAGCAGGACGGGCCTAGGGAATATGGGTGAAGCTTTCTTT. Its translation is CASRTGLGNMGEAFF.

In DNA, the CDR3 is TGTGCCAGCAGCCCCGGCCGGACTAGCGGGAGAGAGACCCAGTACTTC. Amino acids: CASSPGRTSGRETQYF. This chain connects TRBV6-2 or TRBV6-3 to TRBJ2-5, with TRBD2 matching 13 bases. Germline values: CDR1 MNHEY, CDR2 SVGEGT. The CDR3 covers 16 residues. J lost 4 bases, V lost 6 bases, and 8 bases had no gene match.

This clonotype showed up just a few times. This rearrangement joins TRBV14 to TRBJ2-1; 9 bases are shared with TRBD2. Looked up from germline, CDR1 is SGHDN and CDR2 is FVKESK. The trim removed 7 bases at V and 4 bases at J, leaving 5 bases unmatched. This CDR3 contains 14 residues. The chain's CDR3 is CASNLAGDYNEQFF. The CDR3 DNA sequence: TGTGCCAGCAATTTAGCGGGGGATTACAATGAGCAGTTCTTC.

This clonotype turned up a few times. The CDR3 sequence is CSARRGLAGEEQFF. In nucleotides, the CDR3 is TGCAGTGCTAGACGAGGACTAGCGGGAGAAGAGCAGTTCTTC. This chain connects TRBV20-1 to TRBJ2-1; 13 nucleotides match TRBD2. After removal of 2 bases from V and 10 bases from J, the junction contained 5 bases not matched to a gene. This CDR3 contains 14 residues. The germline CDR1 and CDR2 sequences are DFQATT and SNEGSKA (reference sequence).

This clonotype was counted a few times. The CDR3 here is CASSWREGLSYEQYF. The CDR3 DNA is TGCGCCAGCAGTTGGCGGGAGGGCCTATCCTACGAGCAGTACTTC. This rearrangement joins TRBV5-1 to TRBJ2-7; 9 bases line up with TRBD2. Trimming cost V 5 bases and J 1 base; bases outside gene matches: 7. Per germline, CDR1 SGHRS and CDR2 YFSETQ. This CDR3 region has 15 residues.

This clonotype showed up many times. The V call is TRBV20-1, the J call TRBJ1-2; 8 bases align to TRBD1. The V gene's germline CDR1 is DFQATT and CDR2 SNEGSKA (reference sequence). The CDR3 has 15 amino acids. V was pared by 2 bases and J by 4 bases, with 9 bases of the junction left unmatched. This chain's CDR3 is CSARNRDRSFYGYTF. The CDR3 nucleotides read TGCAGTGCTAGAAACCGGGACAGGTCTTTCTATGGCTACACCTTC.

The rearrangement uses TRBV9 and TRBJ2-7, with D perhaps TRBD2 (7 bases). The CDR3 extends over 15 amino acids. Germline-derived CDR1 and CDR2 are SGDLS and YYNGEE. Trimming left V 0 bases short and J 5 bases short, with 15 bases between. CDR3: CASSVDGSGTNEQYF. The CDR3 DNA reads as TGTGCCAGCAGCGTAGACGGCAGCGGGACAAACGAGCAGTACTTC.

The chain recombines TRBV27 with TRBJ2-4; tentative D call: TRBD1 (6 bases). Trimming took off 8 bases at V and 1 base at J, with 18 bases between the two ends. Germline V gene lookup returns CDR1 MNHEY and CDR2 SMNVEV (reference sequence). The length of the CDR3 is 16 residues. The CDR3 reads CASRRIQGSAKNIQYF. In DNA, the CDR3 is TGTGCCAGCCGGAGGATTCAGGGGTCTGCCAAAAACATTCAGTACTTC.

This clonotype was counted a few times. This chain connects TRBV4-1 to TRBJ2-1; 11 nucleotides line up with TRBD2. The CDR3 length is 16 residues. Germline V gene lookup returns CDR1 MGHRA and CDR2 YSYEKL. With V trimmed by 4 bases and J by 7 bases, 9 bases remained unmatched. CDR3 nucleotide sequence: TGCGCCAGCAGCCCAGTAGCGGGAGGGCCTGGGAATGAGCAGTTCTTC. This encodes CASSPVAGGPGNEQFF.

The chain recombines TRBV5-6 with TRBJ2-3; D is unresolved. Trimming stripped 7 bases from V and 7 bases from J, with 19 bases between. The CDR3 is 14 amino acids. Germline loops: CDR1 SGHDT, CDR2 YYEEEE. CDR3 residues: CASCDGLSVYTQYF. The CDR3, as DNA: TGTGCCAGCTGTGACGGGCTTTCGGTCTATACGCAGTATTTT.

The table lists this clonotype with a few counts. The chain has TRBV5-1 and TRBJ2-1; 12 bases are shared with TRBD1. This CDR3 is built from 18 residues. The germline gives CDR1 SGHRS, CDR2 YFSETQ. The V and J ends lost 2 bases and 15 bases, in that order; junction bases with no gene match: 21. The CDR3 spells CASSFEITGTGGAGVLFF. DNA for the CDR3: TGCGCCAGCAGCTTCGAAATTACCGGGACAGGGGGCGCGGGGGTTCTGTTCTTC.

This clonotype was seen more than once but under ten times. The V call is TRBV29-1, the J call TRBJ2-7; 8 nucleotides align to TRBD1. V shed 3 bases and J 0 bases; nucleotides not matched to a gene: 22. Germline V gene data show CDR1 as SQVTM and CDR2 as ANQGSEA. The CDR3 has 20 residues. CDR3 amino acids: CSVEPDRARLFSGGSYEQYF. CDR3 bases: TGCAGCGTTGAGCCGGACAGGGCGAGGCTGTTTTCTGGAGGCTCCTACGAGCAGTACTTC.

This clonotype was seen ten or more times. As DNA, the CDR3 is TGCGCCAGCAGCGGACTAGCGGGGAGCTCCTACAATGAGCAGTTCTTC. Amino acid sequence: CASSGLAGSSYNEQFF. The chain couples TRBV5-1 to TRBJ2-1; TRBD2 agrees at 12 bases. V gave up 4 bases and J gave up 0 bases; unmatched junction bases: 2. The CDR3 is 16 amino acids. Germline CDR1 is SGHRS and CDR2 is YFSETQ.